This T cell receptor beta chain comes out of a study of CD8+CD57+ T cells in acquired aplastic anemia. Study-level background: When averaged, DNA from sorted CD4+ and CD8+ cells came to 3.2 ug.

This clonotype appeared many times. Trimming removed 0 bases from V and 4 bases from J, with 9 bases in between. Germline V gene data show CDR1 as SGHVS and CDR2 as FQNEAQ. This CDR3 region has 14 residues. The authors sequenced patients whose flow cytometry had shown CD8+CD57+ cell expansion. Profiles of TCR beta VDJ and CDR3 were generated from a genomic DNA template. MiXCR, run by TCRdb on the reads, gives a single entry per CDR3 protein. The data hold 250,000 to 350,000 distinct CDR3 sequences, with roughly 61% observed a single time. The V gene is TRBV7-8, the J gene TRBJ1-2, with D possibly TRBD1 on 5 matching bases. The receptor's source is a human donor with aplastic anemia. What was sequenced was sorted CD4+, CD8+, or CD8+CD57+ T cells (not recorded which) from PBMCs. CDR3: CASSLASGSYGYTF. The CDR3 DNA reads as TGTGCCAGCAGCTTAGCGTCAGGGAGCTATGGCTACACCTTC.